These 28 T cell receptor beta chains were sequenced from one sample in a study of shared clonotypes between healthy human individuals. Sequenced by immunoSEQ multiplex PCR; TCRdb stores in-frame clones only, minus some. This sample has around 990,000 clones, with around 77% found just once. Sequencing input: memory CD4+ T cells from PBMCs. Subset defined: CD45RA-negative fraction. Receptors were obtained from a man between 18 and 29 years old in good health. Some clones in this sample may be carry-over from other donors' samples.

This clone has a count of ten or more. The chain combines TRBV4-3 with TRBJ2-7, with D hard to call. The CDR3 spans 16 residues. The V end lost 0 bases, the J end lost 4 bases, and 16 bases lay between the germline ends. CDR1 and CDR2 (germline): LGHNA, YSLEER. The CDR3 spells CASSQDLRGNGYEQYF. In DNA form, the CDR3 reads TGCGCCAGCAGCCAAGATCTCCGTGGAAACGGGTACGAGCAGTACTTC.

This clone has a handful of counts. The chain links TRBV6-1 to TRBJ1-1, with D hard to call. The germline V gene encodes CDR1 MNHNS and CDR2 SASEGT. V lost 2 bases to trimming and J lost 4 bases, with 8 bases between them. The CDR3 has 13 amino acids. The CDR3, as DNA: TGTGCCAGCAGTGAACTGGAGATCACTGAAGCTTTCTTT. It encodes CASSELEITEAFF.

Here the CDR3 DNA reads TGTGCCAGCAGCCCGTCTCGGGGGCTAGTTCACCCCGGGGAGCTGTTTTTT. Protein product: CASSPSRGLVHPGELFF. The chain has TRBV7-9 and TRBJ2-2; D is perhaps TRBD1 or TRBD2 (6 bases each). CDR3 length: 17 amino acids. Germline assignment: CDR1 SEHNR and CDR2 FQNEAQ (reference sequence). V lost 5 bases and J lost 6, with 22 bases in between.

The chain has TRBV19 and TRBJ2-6; 7 bases map to TRBD1. V lost 6 bases, J lost 4 bases, and 3 bases stayed unmatched. The CDR3 runs 14 residues. The germline CDR1 and CDR2 sequences are LNHDA and SQIVND (reference sequence). CDR3 in DNA: TGTGCCAGTAGGGACAGGTACGGGGCCAACGTCCTGACTTTC. As protein: CASRDRYGANVLTF.

This chain joins TRBV5-1 and TRBJ2-7; D is perhaps TRBD2 (5 bases). CDR1 and CDR2 (germline): SGHRS, YFSETQ. The germline V and J ends were trimmed by 0 bases and 1 base, with 8 bases remaining between them. The CDR3 has 14 residues. CDR3 sequence: CASSLDRGSYEQYF. CDR3 bases: TGCGCCAGCAGCTTGGATCGAGGGTCCTACGAGCAGTACTTC.

This clone was detected once. This rearrangement joins TRBV27 to TRBJ1-2, with D maybe TRBD1 (5 bases). This CDR3 is 14 amino acids long. V was shortened by 6 bases and J by 7 bases, with 18 bases between the two germline ends. Germline V CDR1 and CDR2: MNHEY, SMNVEV (reference sequence). The CDR3 coding sequence is TGTGCCAGCAGACCCTTGGAGGGGCGCGGTGGCTACACCTTC. Protein: CASRPLEGRGGYTF.

This clone was seen once. The J gene is TRBJ2-1, the V gene TRBV11-2; 10 bases align to TRBD2. CDR3 length: 15 amino acids. CDR1 and CDR2 from the germline V gene are SGHAT and FQNNGV. With V trimmed by 1 base and J by 9 bases, 6 bases remained unmatched. This CDR3 is CASSLALAGAGEQFF. The CDR3 DNA is TGTGCCAGCAGCTTAGCTCTAGCGGGAGCCGGTGAGCAGTTCTTC.

This clone has just one count. The chain is built from TRBV28 and TRBJ2-1; D remains ambiguous. The CDR3 sequence is 11 residues long. Germline lookup yields CDR1 MDHEN and CDR2 SYDVKM. Trimming removed 6 bases from V and 7 bases from J, with 7 bases in between. DNA for the CDR3: TGTGCCAGCAGCAATGAGAATGAGCAGTTCTTC. Its translation is CASSNENEQFF.

The chain joins TRBV4-2 to TRBJ1-5; possibly TRBD1 for D (5 bases). Germline CDR1 and CDR2: LGHNA and YNFKEQ. There are 16 residues in the CDR3. V lost 0 bases and J 4 bases, leaving 13 bases between the germline ends. The CDR3 reads CASSQDPVRVNQPQHF. The CDR3 nucleotides are TGTGCCAGCAGCCAAGATCCTGTCAGGGTAAATCAGCCCCAGCATTTT.

The chain is built from TRBV7-9 and TRBJ2-1; the D is unclear. The CDR3 has 13 amino acids. CDR1 and CDR2 from the germline V gene are SEHNR and FQNEAQ (reference sequence). Trimming took off 5 bases at V and 9 bases at J, with 14 bases between the two ends. CDR3 DNA: TGTGCCAGCAGCCCCCCCTCCTCGAGTGAGCAGTTCTTC. Translation: CASSPPSSSEQFF.

As DNA, the CDR3 is TGTGCCAGCAGCTTAGGTGCTAGCGGGAGAATCGGGGAGCTGTTTTTT. Translated: CASSLGASGRIGELFF. V and J are TRBV11-3 and TRBJ2-2, with 10 nucleotides matching TRBD2. This CDR3 region has 16 residues. Germline CDR1 and CDR2: SGHNT and YENEEA. With 1 base clipped from V and 7 bases from J, the junction kept 6 bases outside the gene matches.

CDR3: CASSPGNTIYF. The CDR3 DNA reads as TGTGCCAGCAGTCCCGGAAACACCATATATTTT. The chain combines TRBV2 with TRBJ1-3; D call uncertain. This CDR3 comprises 11 residues. V gave up 5 bases and J gave up 4 bases, with 3 bases separating them. CDR1 is SNHLY, CDR2 FYNNEI, per germline. Complete variable domain (other parts from reference TRBV2 and TRBJ1-3): EPEVTQTPSHQVTQMGQEVILRCVPISNHLYFYWYRQILGQKVEFLVSFYNNEISEKSEIFDDQFSVERPDGSNFTLKIRSTKLEDSAMYFCASSPGNTIYFGEGSWLTVV.

The rearrangement joins TRBV7-9 to TRBJ2-4; D is possibly TRBD1 (7 bases). Per germline, CDR1 SEHNR and CDR2 FQNEAQ (reference sequence). Trimming cost V 4 bases and J 5 bases, with 12 bases left between them. The CDR3 is 14 amino acids. The CDR3 DNA follows: TGTGCCAGCAGCTCCCAGGGGGGTGAAAACATTCAGTACTTC. This codes for CASSSQGGENIQYF.

V and J are TRBV7-8 and TRBJ2-5, with D unresolved. CDR3 size: 17 residues. The germline CDR1 and CDR2 sequences are SGHVS and FQNEAQ. With 5 bases removed from V and 0 bases from J, the gap between germline ends came to 19 bases. In nucleotides, the CDR3 is TGTGCCAGCAGCCCAACCCGGATGGGAAGGTACCAAGAGACCCAGTACTTC. Translating it yields CASSPTRMGRYQETQYF. Full variable domain (missing parts from reference TRBV7-8 and TRBJ2-5): GAGVSQSPRYKVAKRGQDVALRCDPISGHVSLFWYQQALGQGPEFLTYFQNEAQLDKSGLPSDRFFAERPEGSVSTLKIQRTQQEDSAVYLCASSPTRMGRYQETQYFGPGTRLLVL.

V and J are TRBV6-5 and TRBJ1-1; D ambiguous. This CDR3 has 11 amino acids. V was pared by 7 bases and J by 2 bases, with 5 bases between. Looked up from germline, CDR1 is MNHEY and CDR2 is SVGAGI. CDR3 DNA: TGTGCCAGCAAGGCCAACACTGAAGCTTTCTTT. It is translated as CASKANTEAFF.

This chain joins TRBV7-8 and TRBJ2-7, with 8 bases fitting TRBD1. This CDR3 is built from 16 residues. Germline CDR1 SGHVS, CDR2 FQNEAQ. Unmatched junction bases numbered 8, after V lost 2 bases and J lost 2 bases. The CDR3 DNA sequence: TGTGCCAGCAGCTTAAGACGGGACAGGTACACCTACGAGCAGTACTTC. Encoded protein: CASSLRRDRYTYEQYF.

The chain combines TRBV28 with TRBJ1-1; D gene unclear. CDR3 length equals 14 residues. In germline, CDR1 is MDHEN, CDR2 SYDVKM. With 6 bases removed from V and 3 bases from J, the gap between germline ends came to 14 bases. The CDR3 DNA reads TGTGCCAGCAGACCCCCCCAACAATACACTGAAGCTTTCTTT. It specifies CASRPPQQYTEAFF. Full variable domain (rest looked up from reference TRBV28 and TRBJ1-1): DVKVTQSSRYLVKRTGEKVFLECVQDMDHENMFWYRQDPGLGLRLIYFSYDVKMKEKGDIPEGYSVSREKKERFSLILESASTNQTSMYLCASRPPQQYTEAFFGQGTRLTVV.

V gene TRBV28 combines with J gene TRBJ1-5; 8 nucleotides line up with TRBD1. Per the germline V gene, CDR1 is MDHEN and CDR2 is SYDVKM. The trim removed 1 base at V and 7 bases at J, leaving 6 bases unmatched. CDR3 length: 15 residues. The CDR3 loop reads CASSLSGQGRQPQHF. Written as DNA, the CDR3 is TGTGCCAGCAGTTTATCCGGACAGGGAAGGCAGCCCCAGCATTTT.

This clone was seen at least ten times. This chain joins TRBV27 and TRBJ1-5, with D perhaps TRBD1 (5 bases). The CDR3 contains 16 residues. The V end was cut by 7 bases, the J end by 1 base, with 17 bases between. CDR1 is MNHEY and CDR2 is SMNVEV in the germline V gene (reference sequence). The CDR3 nucleotides are TGTGCCAGCATGGGGTTATCAGGGACCAGCAATCAGCCCCAGCATTTT. It codes for CASMGLSGTSNQPQHF.

The chain employs TRBV19 and TRBJ1-2; the D gene is possibly TRBD1 (5 bases). Trimming removed 2 bases from V and 6 bases from J, with 16 bases in between. Per the germline V gene, CDR1 is LNHDA and CDR2 is SQIVND (reference sequence). CDR3 length equals 15 residues. The CDR3: CASSIQAGTSNGYTF. The CDR3 DNA follows: TGTGCCAGTAGTATACAAGCAGGGACTTCTAATGGCTACACCTTC.

The CDR3 DNA sequence: TGTGCCAGCAGCTCCGGGACAGGGGGCGGGATGACCTTC. As protein: CASSSGTGGGMTF. This chain connects TRBV7-9 to TRBJ1-2, with 12 bases identical to TRBD1. The CDR3 extends over 13 amino acids. Looked up from germline, CDR1 is SEHNR and CDR2 is FQNEAQ (reference sequence). J was trimmed by 14 bases and V by 4 bases; bases with no gene match: 8.

The V call is TRBV7-9, the J call TRBJ1-2; 9 nucleotides match TRBD1. V lost 5 bases and J lost 1; bases outside the gene matches: 11. The CDR3 consists of 17 residues. Looked up from germline, CDR1 is SEHNR and CDR2 is FQNEAQ (reference sequence). DNA of the CDR3: TGTGCCAGCAGCCCGAATATACGGACAGGGGTTAACTATGGCTACACCTTC. Protein: CASSPNIRTGVNYGYTF.

The chain carries TRBV11-2 and TRBJ1-1; TRBD1 matches 8 bases. The ends lost 3 bases at V and 2 bases at J; junction bases unmatched: 8. Per the germline V gene, CDR1 is SGHAT and CDR2 is FQNNGV. The CDR3 is made up of 16 amino acids. CDR3 coding DNA: TGTGCCAGCAGCTTTTTCGCAGGGGGCCCCAACACTGAAGCTTTCTTT. Translating it yields CASSFFAGGPNTEAFF.

The chain links TRBV27 to TRBJ1-4; TRBD1 might be the D (5 bases). V lost 1 base, J lost 6 bases, and 18 bases lay in between. The CDR3 extends over 17 amino acids. Germline V CDR1 and CDR2: MNHEY, SMNVEV (reference sequence). The CDR3 DNA follows: TGTGCCAGCAGTTTATGGGCCAGGGAGGCATCCCATGAAAAACTGTTTTTT. It specifies CASSLWAREASHEKLFF.

This clone has only one observation. The chain employs TRBV11-2 and TRBJ2-3; 7 bases are shared with TRBD2. The CDR3 runs 14 residues. Germline values: CDR1 SGHAT, CDR2 FQNNGV. The J segment lost 6 bases and the V segment lost 6 bases, leaving 9 bases of the junction unmatched. The CDR3 DNA reads TGTGCCAGCAGTCGTGGACTAGATCTCGATACGCAGTATTTT. Translated: CASSRGLDLDTQYF.

This clone has only a few counts. The chain combines TRBV27 with TRBJ2-2, with D perhaps matching TRBD1 (5 bases). The CDR3 is 16 residues long. Trimming cost V 5 bases and J 0 bases, with 13 bases left between them. CDR1 and CDR2 from the germline V gene are MNHEY and SMNVEV (reference sequence). As DNA, the CDR3 is TGTGCCAGCAGTGCCACCTCGACAGCGAACACCGGGGAGCTGTTTTTT. Its translation is CASSATSTANTGELFF.

This clone was seen ten or more times. The chain carries TRBV6-1 and TRBJ2-7; TRBD2 is a possible D gene (5 bases). The V and J ends lost 6 bases and 9 bases respectively, with 18 bases between them. Per the germline V gene, CDR1 is MNHNS and CDR2 is SASEGT. This CDR3 spans 13 amino acids. The CDR3 is CASRKGAGVSQYF. CDR3 bases: TGTGCCAGCAGGAAGGGCGCGGGTGTCTCGCAGTACTTC.

J is TRBJ1-5 and V is TRBV29-1; D unresolved. This CDR3 has 12 amino acids. Trimming pared 5 bases from V and 0 bases from J, leaving 5 bases between. From germline, CDR1 is SQVTM and CDR2 ANQGSEA. DNA for the CDR3: TGCAGCGTTCAGAATAGCAATCAGCCCCAGCATTTT. Protein sequence: CSVQNSNQPQHF. The variable domain in full, with the rest retrieved from reference TRBV29-1 and TRBJ1-5, is SAVISQKPSRDICQRGTSLTIQCQVDSQVTMMFWYRQQPGQSLTLIATANQGSEATYESGFVIDKFPISRPNLTFSTLTVSNMSPEDSSIYLCSVQNSNQPQHFGDGTRLSIL.